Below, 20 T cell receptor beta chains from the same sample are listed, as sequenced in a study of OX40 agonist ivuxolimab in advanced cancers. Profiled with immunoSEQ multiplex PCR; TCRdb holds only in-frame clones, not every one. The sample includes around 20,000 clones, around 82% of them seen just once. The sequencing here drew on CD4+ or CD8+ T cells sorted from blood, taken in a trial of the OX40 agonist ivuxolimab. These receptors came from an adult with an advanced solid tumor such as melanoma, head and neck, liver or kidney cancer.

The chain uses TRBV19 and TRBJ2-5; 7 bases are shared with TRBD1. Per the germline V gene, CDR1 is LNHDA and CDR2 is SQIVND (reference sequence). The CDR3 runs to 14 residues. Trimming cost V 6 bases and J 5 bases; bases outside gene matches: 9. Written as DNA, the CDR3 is TGTGCCAGTAGCCCAACAGGGGATACGGAGACCCAGTACTTC. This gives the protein CASSPTGDTETQYF.

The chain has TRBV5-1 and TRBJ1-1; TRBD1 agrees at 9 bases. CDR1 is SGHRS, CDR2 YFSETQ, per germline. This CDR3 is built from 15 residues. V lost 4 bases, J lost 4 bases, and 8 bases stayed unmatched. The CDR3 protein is CASSAIGQGTTEAFF. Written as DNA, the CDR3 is TGCGCCAGCAGCGCCATAGGACAGGGGACCACTGAAGCTTTCTTT.

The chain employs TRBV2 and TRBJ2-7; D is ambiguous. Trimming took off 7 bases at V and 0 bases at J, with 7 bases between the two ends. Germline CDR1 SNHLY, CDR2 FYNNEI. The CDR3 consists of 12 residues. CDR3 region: CASTESSYEQYF. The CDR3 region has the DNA TGTGCCAGCACGGAAAGCTCCTACGAGCAGTACTTC.

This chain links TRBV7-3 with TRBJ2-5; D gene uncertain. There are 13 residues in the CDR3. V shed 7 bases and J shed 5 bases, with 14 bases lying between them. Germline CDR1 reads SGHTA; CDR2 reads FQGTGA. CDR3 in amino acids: CASMAPNSETQYF. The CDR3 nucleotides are TGTGCCAGCATGGCCCCTAATAGTGAGACCCAGTACTTC.

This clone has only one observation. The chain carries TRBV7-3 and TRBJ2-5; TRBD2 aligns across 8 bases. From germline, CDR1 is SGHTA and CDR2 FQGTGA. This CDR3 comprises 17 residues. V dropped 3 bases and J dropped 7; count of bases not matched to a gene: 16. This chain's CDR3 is CASSLNPAGYLAGTQYF. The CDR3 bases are TGTGCCAGCAGCTTGAATCCGGCGGGGTACCTAGCGGGGACCCAGTACTTC.

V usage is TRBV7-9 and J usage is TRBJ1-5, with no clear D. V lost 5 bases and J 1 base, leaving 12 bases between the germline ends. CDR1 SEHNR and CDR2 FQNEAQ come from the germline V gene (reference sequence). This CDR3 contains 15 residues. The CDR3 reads CASSARFWSNQPQHF. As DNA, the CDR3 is TGTGCCAGCAGCGCCCGATTCTGGAGCAATCAGCCCCAGCATTTT.

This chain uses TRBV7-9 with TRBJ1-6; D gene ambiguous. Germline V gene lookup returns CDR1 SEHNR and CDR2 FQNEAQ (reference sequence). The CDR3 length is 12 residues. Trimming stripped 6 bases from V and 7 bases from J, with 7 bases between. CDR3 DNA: TGTGCCAGCAGGGAAGGGAATTCACCCCTCCACTTT. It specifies CASREGNSPLHF.

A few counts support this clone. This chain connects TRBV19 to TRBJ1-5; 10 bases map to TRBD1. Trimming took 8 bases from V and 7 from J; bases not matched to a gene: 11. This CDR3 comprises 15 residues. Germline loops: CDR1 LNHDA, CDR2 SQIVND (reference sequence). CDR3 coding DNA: TGTGCCAGTCTCGCCCGGGACAGGGGCTTACAGCCCCAGCATTTT. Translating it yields CASLARDRGLQPQHF.

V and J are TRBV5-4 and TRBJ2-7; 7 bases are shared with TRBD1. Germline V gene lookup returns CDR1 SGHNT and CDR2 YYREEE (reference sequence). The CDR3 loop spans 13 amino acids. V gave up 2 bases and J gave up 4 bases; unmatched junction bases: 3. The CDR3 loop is CASSLTGDYEQYF. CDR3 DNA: TGTGCCAGCAGCTTAACAGGGGATTACGAGCAGTACTTC.

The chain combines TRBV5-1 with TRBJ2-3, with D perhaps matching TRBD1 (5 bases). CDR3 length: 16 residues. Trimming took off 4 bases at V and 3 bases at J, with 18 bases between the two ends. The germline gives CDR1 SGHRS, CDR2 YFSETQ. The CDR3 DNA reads TGCGCCAGCAGCCCCGGAAGTCCAGGGTCTACAGATACGCAGTATTTT. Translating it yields CASSPGSPGSTDTQYF.

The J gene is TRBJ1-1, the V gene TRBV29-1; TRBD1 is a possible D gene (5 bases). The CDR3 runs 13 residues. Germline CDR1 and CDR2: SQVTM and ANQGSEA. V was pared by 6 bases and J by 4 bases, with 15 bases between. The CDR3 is CSVAQGGGTEAFF. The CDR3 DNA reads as TGCAGCGTGGCCCAGGGCGGCGGCACTGAAGCTTTCTTT.

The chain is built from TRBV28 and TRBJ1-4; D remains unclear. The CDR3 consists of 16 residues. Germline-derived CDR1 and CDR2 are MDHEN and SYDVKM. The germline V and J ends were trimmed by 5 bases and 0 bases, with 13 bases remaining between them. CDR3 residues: CASSPSGPATNEKLFF. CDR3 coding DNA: TGTGCCAGCAGTCCCTCCGGCCCCGCAACTAATGAAAAACTGTTTTTT. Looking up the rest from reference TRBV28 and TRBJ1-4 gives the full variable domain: DVKVTQSSRYLVKRTGEKVFLECVQDMDHENMFWYRQDPGLGLRLIYFSYDVKMKEKGDIPEGYSVSREKKERFSLILESASTNQTSMYLCASSPSGPATNEKLFFGSGTQLSVL.

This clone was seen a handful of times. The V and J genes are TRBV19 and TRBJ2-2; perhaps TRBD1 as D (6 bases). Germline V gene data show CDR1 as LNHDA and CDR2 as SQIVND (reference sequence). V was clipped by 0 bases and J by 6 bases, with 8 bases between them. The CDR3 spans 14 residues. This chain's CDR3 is CASSIDTGPGELFF. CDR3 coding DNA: TGTGCCAGTAGTATAGATACAGGGCCCGGGGAGCTGTTTTTT.

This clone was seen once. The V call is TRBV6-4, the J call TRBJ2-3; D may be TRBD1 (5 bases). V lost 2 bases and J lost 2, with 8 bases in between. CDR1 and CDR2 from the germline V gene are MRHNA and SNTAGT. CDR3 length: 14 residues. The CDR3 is CASSDRGHTDTQYF. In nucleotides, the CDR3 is TGTGCCAGCAGTGACAGAGGACACACAGATACGCAGTATTTT.

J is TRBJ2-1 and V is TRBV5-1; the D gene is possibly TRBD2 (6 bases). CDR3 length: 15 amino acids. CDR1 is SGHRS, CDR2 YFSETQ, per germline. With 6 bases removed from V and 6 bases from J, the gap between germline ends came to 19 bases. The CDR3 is CASKAGPRIINEQFF. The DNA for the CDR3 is TGCGCCAGCAAGGCGGGGCCGAGGATAATCAATGAGCAGTTCTTC.

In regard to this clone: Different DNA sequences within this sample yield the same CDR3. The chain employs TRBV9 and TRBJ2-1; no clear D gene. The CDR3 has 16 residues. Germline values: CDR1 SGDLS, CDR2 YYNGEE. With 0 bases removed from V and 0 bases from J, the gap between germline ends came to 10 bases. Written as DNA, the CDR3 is TGTGCCAGCAGCGTAGACCCGGCTAGCTCCTACAATGAGCAGTTCTTC. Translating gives CASSVDPASSYNEQFF.

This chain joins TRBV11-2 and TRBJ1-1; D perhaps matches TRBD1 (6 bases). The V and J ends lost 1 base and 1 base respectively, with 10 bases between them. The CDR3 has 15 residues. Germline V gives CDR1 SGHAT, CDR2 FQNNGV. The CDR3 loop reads CASSLGTGTNTEAFF. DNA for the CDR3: TGTGCCAGCAGCTTAGGCACAGGGACGAACACTGAAGCTTTCTTT.

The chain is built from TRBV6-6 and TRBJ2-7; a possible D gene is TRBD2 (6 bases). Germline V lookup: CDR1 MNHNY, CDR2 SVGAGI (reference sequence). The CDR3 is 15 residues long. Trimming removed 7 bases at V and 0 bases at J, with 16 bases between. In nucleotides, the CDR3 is TGTGCCAGCACTCCCGACGGGGGAAGCTCCTACGAGCAGTACTTC. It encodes CASTPDGGSSYEQYF.

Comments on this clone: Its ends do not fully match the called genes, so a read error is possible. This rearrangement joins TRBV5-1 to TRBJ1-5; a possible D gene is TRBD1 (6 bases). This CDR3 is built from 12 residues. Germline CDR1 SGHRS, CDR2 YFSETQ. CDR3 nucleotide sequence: TGCGCCAGCAGCTTGGGAGGGGGGCCCAAGCATTTT. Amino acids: CASSLGGGPKHF.

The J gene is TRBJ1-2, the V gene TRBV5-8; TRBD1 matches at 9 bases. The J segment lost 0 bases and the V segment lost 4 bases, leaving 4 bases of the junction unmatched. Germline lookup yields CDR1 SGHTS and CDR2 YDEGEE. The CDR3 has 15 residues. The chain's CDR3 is CASSGGQGPNYGYTF. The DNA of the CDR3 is TGTGCCAGCAGCGGGGGACAGGGCCCTAACTATGGCTACACCTTC. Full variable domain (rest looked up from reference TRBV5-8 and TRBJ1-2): EAGVTQSPTHLIKTRGQQATLRCSPISGHTSVYWYQQALGLGLQFLLWYDEGEERNRGNFPPRFSGRQFPNYSSELNVNALELEDSALYLCASSGGQGPNYGYTFGSGTRLTVV.